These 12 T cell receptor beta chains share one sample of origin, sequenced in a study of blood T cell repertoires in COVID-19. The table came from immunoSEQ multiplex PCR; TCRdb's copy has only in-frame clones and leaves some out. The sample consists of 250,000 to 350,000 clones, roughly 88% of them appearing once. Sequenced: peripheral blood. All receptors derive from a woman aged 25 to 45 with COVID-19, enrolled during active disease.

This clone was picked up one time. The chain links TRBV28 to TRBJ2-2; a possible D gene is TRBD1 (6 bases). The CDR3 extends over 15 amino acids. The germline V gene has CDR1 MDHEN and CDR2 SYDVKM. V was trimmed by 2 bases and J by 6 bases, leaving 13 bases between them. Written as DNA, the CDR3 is TGTGCCAGCAGTTTAGGACAGAGAGTGGCCGGGGAGCTGTTTTTT. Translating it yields CASSLGQRVAGELFF. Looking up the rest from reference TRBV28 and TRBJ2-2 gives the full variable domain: DVKVTQSSRYLVKRTGEKVFLECVQDMDHENMFWYRQDPGLGLRLIYFSYDVKMKEKGDIPEGYSVSREKKERFSLILESASTNQTSMYLCASSLGQRVAGELFFGEGSRLTVL.

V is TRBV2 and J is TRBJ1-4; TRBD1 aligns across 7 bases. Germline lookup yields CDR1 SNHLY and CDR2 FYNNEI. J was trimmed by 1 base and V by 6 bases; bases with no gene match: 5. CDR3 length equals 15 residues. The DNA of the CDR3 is TGTGCCAGCAGCTACCACAGGGGAACTAATGAAAAACTGTTTTTT. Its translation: CASSYHRGTNEKLFF. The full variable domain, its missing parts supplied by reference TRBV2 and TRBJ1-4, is EPEVTQTPSHQVTQMGQEVILRCVPISNHLYFYWYRQILGQKVEFLVSFYNNEISEKSEIFDDQFSVERPDGSNFTLKIRSTKLEDSAMYFCASSYHRGTNEKLFFGSGTQLSVL.

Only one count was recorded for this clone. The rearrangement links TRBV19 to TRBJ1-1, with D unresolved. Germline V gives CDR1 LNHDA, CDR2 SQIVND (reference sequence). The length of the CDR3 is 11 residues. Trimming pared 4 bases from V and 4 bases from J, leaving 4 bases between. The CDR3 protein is CASSTGTEAFF. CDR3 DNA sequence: TGTGCCAGTAGTACAGGCACTGAAGCTTTCTTT.

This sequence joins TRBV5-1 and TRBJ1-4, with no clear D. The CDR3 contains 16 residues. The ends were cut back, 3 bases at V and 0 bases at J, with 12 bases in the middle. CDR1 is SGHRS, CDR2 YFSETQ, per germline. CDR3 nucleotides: TGCGCCAGCAGCTCGGAGGTGACGGCAACTAATGAAAAACTGTTTTTT. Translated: CASSSEVTATNEKLFF.

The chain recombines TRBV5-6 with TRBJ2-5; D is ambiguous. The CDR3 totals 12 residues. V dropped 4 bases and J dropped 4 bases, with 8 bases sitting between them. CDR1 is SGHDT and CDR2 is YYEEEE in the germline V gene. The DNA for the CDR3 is TGTGCCAGCAGCCGAGTCCCAGAGACCCAGTACTTC. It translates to CASSRVPETQYF. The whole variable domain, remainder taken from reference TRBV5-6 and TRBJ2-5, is DAGVTQSPTHLIKTRGQQVTLRCSPKSGHDTVSWYQQALGQGPQFIFQYYEEEERQRGNFPDRFSGHQFPNYSSELNVNALLLGDSALYLCASSRVPETQYFGPGTRLLVL.

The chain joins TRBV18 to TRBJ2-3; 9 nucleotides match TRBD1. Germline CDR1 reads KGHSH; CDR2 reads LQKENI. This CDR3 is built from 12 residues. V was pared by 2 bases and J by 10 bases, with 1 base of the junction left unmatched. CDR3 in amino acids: CASSPRQGAQYF. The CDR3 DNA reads TGTGCCAGCTCACCAAGACAGGGGGCGCAGTATTTT.

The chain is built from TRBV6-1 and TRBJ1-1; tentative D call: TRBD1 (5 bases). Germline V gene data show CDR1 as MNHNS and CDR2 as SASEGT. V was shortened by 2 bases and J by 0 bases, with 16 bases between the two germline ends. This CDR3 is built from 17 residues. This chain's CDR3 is CASSEPFDRVMNTEAFF. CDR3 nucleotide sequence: TGTGCCAGCAGTGAACCTTTTGACAGAGTCATGAACACTGAAGCTTTCTTT.

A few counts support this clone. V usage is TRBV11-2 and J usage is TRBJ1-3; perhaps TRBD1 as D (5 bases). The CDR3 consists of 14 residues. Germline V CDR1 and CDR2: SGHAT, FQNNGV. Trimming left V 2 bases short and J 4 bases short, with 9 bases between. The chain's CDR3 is CASSLRGWGNTIYF. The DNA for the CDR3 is TGTGCCAGCAGCTTAAGGGGTTGGGGAAACACCATATATTTT. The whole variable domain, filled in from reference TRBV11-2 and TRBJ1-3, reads EAGVAQSPRYKIIEKRQSVAFWCNPISGHATLYWYQQILGQGPKLLIQFQNNGVVDDSQLPKDRFSAERLKGVDSTLKIQPAKLEDSAVYLCASSLRGWGNTIYFGEGSWLTVV.

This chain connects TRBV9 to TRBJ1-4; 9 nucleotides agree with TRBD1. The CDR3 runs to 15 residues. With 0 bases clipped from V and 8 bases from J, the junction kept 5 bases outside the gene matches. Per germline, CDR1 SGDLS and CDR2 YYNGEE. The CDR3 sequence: CASSVVDRGDEKLFF. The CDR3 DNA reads TGTGCCAGCAGCGTAGTGGACAGGGGAGACGAAAAACTGTTTTTT. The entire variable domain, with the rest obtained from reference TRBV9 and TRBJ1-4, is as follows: DSGVTQTPKHLITATGQRVTLRCSPRSGDLSVYWYQQSLDQGLQFLIQYYNGEERAKGNILERFSAQQFPDLHSELNLSSLELGDSALYFCASSVVDRGDEKLFFGSGTQLSVL.

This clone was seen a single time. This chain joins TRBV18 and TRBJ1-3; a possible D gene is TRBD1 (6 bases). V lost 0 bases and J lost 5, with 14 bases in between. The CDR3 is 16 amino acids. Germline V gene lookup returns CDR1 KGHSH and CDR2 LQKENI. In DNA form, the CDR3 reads TGTGCCAGCTCACCACCGGGGGGGGCCCCCCGAAACACCATATATTTT. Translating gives CASSPPGGAPRNTIYF.

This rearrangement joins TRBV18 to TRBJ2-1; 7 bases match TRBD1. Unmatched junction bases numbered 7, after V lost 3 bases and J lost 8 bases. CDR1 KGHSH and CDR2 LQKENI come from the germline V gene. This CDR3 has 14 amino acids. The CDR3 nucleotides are TGTGCCAGCTCACCCGAGACAGGGCAGGATGAGCAGTTCTTC. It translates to CASSPETGQDEQFF.

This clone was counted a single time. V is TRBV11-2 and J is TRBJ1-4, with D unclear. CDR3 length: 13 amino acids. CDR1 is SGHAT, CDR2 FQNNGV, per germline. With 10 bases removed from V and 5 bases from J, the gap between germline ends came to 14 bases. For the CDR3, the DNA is TGTGCCACATCGCGGGCCGAAAATGAAAAACTGTTTTTT. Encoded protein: CATSRAENEKLFF. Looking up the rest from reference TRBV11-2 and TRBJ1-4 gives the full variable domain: EAGVAQSPRYKIIEKRQSVAFWCNPISGHATLYWYQQILGQGPKLLIQFQNNGVVDDSQLPKDRFSAERLKGVDSTLKIQPAKLEDSAVYLCATSRAENEKLFFGSGTQLSVL.